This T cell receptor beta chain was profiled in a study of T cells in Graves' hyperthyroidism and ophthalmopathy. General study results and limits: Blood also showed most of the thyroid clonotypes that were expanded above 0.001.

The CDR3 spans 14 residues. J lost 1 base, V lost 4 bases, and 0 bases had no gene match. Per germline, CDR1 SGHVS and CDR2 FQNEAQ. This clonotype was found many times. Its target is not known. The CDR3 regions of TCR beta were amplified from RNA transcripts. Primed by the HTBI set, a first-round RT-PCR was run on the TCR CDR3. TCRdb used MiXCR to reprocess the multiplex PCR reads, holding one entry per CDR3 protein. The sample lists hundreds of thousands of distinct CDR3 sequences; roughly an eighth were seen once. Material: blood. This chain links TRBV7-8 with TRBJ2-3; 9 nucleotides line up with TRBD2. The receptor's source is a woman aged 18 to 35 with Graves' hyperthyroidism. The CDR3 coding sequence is TGTGCCAGCAGCTGGACTAGCGGCACAGATACGCAGTATTTT. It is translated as CASSWTSGTDTQYF.